Sequencing of this T cell receptor beta chain was carried out in a study of control samples from healthy donors and cancer patients. The CDR3 spans 12 residues. The germline V gene has CDR1 SGHKS and CDR2 YYEKEE (reference sequence). V gave up 2 bases and J gave up 8 bases, with 10 bases separating them. The method was immunoSEQ multiplex PCR; TCRdb's version includes in-frame clones alone and lacks a portion of them. The data contain tens of thousands of clones, 75% to 90% of them singletons. The J gene is TRBJ1-2, the V gene TRBV5-5; D is unresolved. Sequenced: blood. This receptor was taken from a man in his forties or fifties in good health. The CDR3 nucleotides read TGTGCCAGCAGCTTCGGCGCCAAGGGCTACACCTTC. Translating gives CASSFGAKGYTF.